Listed here is a single T cell receptor beta chain. The data were taken from a study of control samples from healthy donors and cancer patients. The method was immunoSEQ multiplex PCR; TCRdb's version includes in-frame clones alone and lacks a portion of them. The sample contains tens of thousands of clones, about 88% of which appear only once. Sequenced: blood. This receptor was taken from a woman aged 70-85 years in good health.

CDR3 region: CASSLLGRTVQETQYF. The CDR3 DNA reads TGTGCCAGCAGCTTACTCGGGAGAACAGTCCAAGAGACCCAGTACTTC. The rearrangement links TRBV7-2 to TRBJ2-5; TRBD2 is a possible D gene (6 bases). The CDR3 runs 16 residues. Germline CDR1 reads SGHTA; CDR2 reads FQGNSA. Trimming removed 2 bases at V and 1 base at J, with 14 bases between.